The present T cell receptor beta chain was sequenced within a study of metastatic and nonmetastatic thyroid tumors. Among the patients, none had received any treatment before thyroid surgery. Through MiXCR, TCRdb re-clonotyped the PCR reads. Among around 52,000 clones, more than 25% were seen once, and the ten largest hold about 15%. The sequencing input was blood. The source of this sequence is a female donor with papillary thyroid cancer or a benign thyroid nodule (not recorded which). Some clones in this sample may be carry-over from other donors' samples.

The CDR3 sequence is CASSYHTRQGRNTIYF. CDR3 DNA: TGTGCCAGCAGTTACCATACACGACAGGGTAGAAACACCATATATTTT. The rearrangement links TRBV6-5 to TRBJ1-3, with 7 bases matching TRBD1. Germline V CDR1 and CDR2: MNHEY, SVGAGI. The ends lost 2 bases at V and 5 bases at J; junction bases unmatched: 9. The CDR3 extends over 16 amino acids.